Each of the 10 T cell receptor beta chains below was sequenced from the same sample in a study of vaccination and CD4 T cells after COVID-19 (dated by TCRdb to 2021 to 2024). Receptors were amplified or captured by PCR. Sequencing used an Illumina iSeq 100. TCR sequencing of DNA from cultured CD4+ T cells used the Oncomine TCR Beta short-read assay at the Johns Hopkins FTIC core. Starting from the raw public reads, TCRdb applied fastp trimming at Q25, assembled clones with MiXCR and retained in-frame beta chains. Rows with a matching CDR3 protein are joined into one entry that keeps the most common DNA and genes. Counted in this sample were 7,500 to 8,000 distinct CDR3 sequences; more than 50% of them appeared once. Of the sample, approximately 30% falls within the top ten clones. Their antigens remain unidentified. The treatment or condition label here, explained by the study, means: 10-day PBMC culture with coronavirus spike peptide pools or control peptides (ViraFEST assay).

Sequencing used CD4+ T cells from blood, cultured in vitro. These receptors all come from a human donor who had recovered from COVID-19.

The J gene is TRBJ2-3, the V gene TRBV6-2 or TRBV6-3, with D tentatively TRBD2 (7 bases). Trimming left V 8 bases short and J 4 bases short, with 28 bases between. The germline V gene encodes CDR1 MNHEY and CDR2 SVGEGT. The CDR3 consists of 18 residues. DNA of the CDR3: TGTGCCAGCGAGGGGGTGGGAGGGACTTTCCTCCAACCAGATACGCAGTATTTT. This encodes CASEGVGGTFLQPDTQYF.

The V and J genes are TRBV6-2 or TRBV6-3 and TRBJ2-7; maybe TRBD1 (5 bases). Germline V gives CDR1 MNHEY, CDR2 SVGEGT. There are 12 residues in the CDR3. V dropped 5 bases and J dropped 12 bases, with 17 bases sitting between them. In DNA form, the CDR3 reads TGTGCCAGCAGTGCCCGCCAGGGTGTTATGTACTTC. This translates into CASSARQGVMYF.

This chain links TRBV7-8 with TRBJ2-5; D possibly corresponds to TRBD2 (6 bases). Trimming left V 4 bases short and J 5 bases short, with 20 bases between. Germline assignment: CDR1 SGHVS and CDR2 FQNEAQ. The CDR3 is 16 amino acids. CDR3 sequence reads: CASSSDASWGDETQYF. CDR3 nucleotide sequence: TGTGCCAGCAGCTCCGACGCGAGCTGGGGGGACGAGACCCAGTACTTC. Supplemented by reference TRBV7-8 and TRBJ2-5, the full variable domain reads GAGVSQSPRYKVAKRGQDVALRCDPISGHVSLFWYQQALGQGPEFLTYFQNEAQLDKSGLPSDRFFAERPEGSVSTLKIQRTQQEDSAVYLCASSSDASWGDETQYFGPGTRLLVL.

This chain uses TRBV5-8 with TRBJ1-5; no clear D. V lost 4 bases and J lost 5, with 13 bases in between. Germline values: CDR1 SGHTS, CDR2 YDEGEE. This CDR3 region has 14 residues. This chain's CDR3 is CASSLWGGDQPQHF. CDR3 bases: TGTGCCAGCAGCCTGTGGGGTGGTGATCAGCCCCAGCATTTT.

V and J are TRBV7-2 and TRBJ1-2; D unresolved. Trimming cost V 1 base and J 7 bases, with 10 bases left between them. The germline V gene encodes CDR1 SGHTA and CDR2 FQGNSA. The CDR3 spans 13 residues. This chain's CDR3 is CASSLVFQAGYTF. In DNA form, the CDR3 reads TGTGCCAGCAGCTTAGTGTTCCAGGCTGGCTACACCTTC.

This chain links TRBV20-1 with TRBJ2-7, with D perhaps assigned TRBD1 or TRBD2 (5 bases each). The CDR3 length is 17 residues. V gave up 0 bases and J gave up 0 bases, with 18 bases separating them. In germline, CDR1 is DFQATT, CDR2 SNEGSKA (reference sequence). The CDR3 coding sequence is TGCAGTGCTAGAGATTTGTTAGTGGTGGGACCCTCCTACGAGCAGTACTTC. Translation: CSARDLLVVGPSYEQYF.

This chain links TRBV11-2 with TRBJ2-1; TRBD2 agrees at 13 bases. Trimming took 5 bases from V and 4 from J; bases not matched to a gene: 2. CDR3 length equals 15 residues. CDR1 and CDR2 from the germline V gene are SGHAT and FQNNGV. The CDR3 DNA follows: TGTGCCAGCAGCCTGGGACTAGCGGGGTACAATGAGCAGTTCTTC. Amino acid sequence: CASSLGLAGYNEQFF.

The V gene is TRBV20-1, the J gene TRBJ1-6; 7 positions agree with TRBD1. The CDR3 loop spans 14 amino acids. V was pared by 6 bases and J by 2 bases, with 4 bases of the junction left unmatched. Germline CDR1 DFQATT, CDR2 SNEGSKA (reference sequence). As DNA, the CDR3 is TGCAGTGCAAAACAGGGGACCTATAATTCACCCCTCCACTTT. It translates to CSAKQGTYNSPLHF.

This clonotype has only one observation. The chain couples TRBV19 to TRBJ2-1; 9 nucleotides align to TRBD2. CDR1 LNHDA and CDR2 SQIVND come from the germline V gene (reference sequence). Unmatched junction bases numbered 4, after V lost 2 bases and J lost 2 bases. This CDR3 is 16 amino acids long. The CDR3 region is CASSISRLAAYNEQFF. The CDR3 DNA reads as TGTGCCAGTAGTATATCAAGACTAGCGGCCTACAATGAGCAGTTCTTC.

The chain is built from TRBV7-9 and TRBJ2-7, with 10 positions matching TRBD2. V was clipped by 3 bases and J by 7 bases; unmatched bases: 9. The CDR3 loop spans 15 amino acids. Per the germline V gene, CDR1 is SEHNR and CDR2 is FQNEAQ (reference sequence). In DNA form, the CDR3 reads TGTGCCAGCAGCTTTCGACTAGCGGGTCGGGGGGAGCAGTACTTC. Its protein product is CASSFRLAGRGEQYF.